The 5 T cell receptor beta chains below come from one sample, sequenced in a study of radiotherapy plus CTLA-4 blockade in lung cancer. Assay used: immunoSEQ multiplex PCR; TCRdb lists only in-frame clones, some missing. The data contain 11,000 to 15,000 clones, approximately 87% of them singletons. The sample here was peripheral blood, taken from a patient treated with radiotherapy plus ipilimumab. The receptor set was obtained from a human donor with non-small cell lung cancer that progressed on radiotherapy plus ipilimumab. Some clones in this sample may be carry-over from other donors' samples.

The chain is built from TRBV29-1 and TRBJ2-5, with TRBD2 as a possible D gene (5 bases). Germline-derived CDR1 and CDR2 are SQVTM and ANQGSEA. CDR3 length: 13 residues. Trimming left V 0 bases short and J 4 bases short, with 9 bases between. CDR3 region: CSVEEGRGETQYF. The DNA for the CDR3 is TGCAGCGTTGAAGAAGGACGGGGAGAGACCCAGTACTTC.

CDR3 nucleotide sequence: TGTGCCAGCAGTTTATCGGGACAGGGGCGAAACATTCAGTACTTC. This codes for CASSLSGQGRNIQYF. The rearrangement links TRBV28 to TRBJ2-4; 10 bases align to TRBD1. The germline CDR1 and CDR2 sequences are MDHEN and SYDVKM. This CDR3 region has 15 residues. The V segment lost 1 base and the J segment 6 bases; nucleotides outside the gene matches: 3. The entire variable domain, with the rest obtained from reference TRBV28 and TRBJ2-4, is as follows: DVKVTQSSRYLVKRTGEKVFLECVQDMDHENMFWYRQDPGLGLRLIYFSYDVKMKEKGDIPEGYSVSREKKERFSLILESASTNQTSMYLCASSLSGQGRNIQYFGAGTRLSVL.

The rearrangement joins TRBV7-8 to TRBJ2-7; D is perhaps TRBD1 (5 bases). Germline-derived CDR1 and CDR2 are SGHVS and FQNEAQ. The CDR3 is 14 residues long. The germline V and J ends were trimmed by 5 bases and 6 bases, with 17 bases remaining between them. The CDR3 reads CASSLGAGPLEQYF. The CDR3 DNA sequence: TGTGCCAGCAGCCTAGGGGCAGGGCCCCTCGAGCAGTACTTC.

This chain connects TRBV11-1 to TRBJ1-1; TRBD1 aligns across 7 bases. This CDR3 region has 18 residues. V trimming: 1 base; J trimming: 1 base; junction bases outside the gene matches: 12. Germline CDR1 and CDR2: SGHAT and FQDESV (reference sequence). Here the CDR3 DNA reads TGTGCCAGCAGCTTAGAGACTCTCGCAGGGGGAAGGAACACTGAAGCTTTCTTT. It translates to CASSLETLAGGRNTEAFF.

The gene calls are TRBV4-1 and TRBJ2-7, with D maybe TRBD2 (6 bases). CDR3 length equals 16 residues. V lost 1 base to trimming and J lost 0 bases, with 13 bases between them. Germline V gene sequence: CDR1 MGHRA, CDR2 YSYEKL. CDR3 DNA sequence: TGCGCCAGCAGCCAAGGGGACTGGACTTCCTCCTACGAGCAGTACTTC. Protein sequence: CASSQGDWTSSYEQYF.